The 10 T cell receptor beta chains below come from one sample, sequenced in a study of preoperative IRX-2 immunotherapy in early breast cancer. The sample's treatment: preoperative locoregional IRX-2 cytokine immunotherapy. Here immunoSEQ multiplex PCR was the method, and the copy in TCRdb shows in-frame clones only, minus some. In the table there are 35,000 to 40,000 clones, approximately 85% of which are singletons. Here the sequenced sample was lymph node tissue, taken after IRX-2 immunotherapy. These receptors originate from a human donor with breast cancer.

The chain uses TRBV10-3 and TRBJ2-3; D is possibly TRBD1 (5 bases). Trimming took off 0 bases at V and 4 bases at J, with 23 bases between the two ends. The CDR3 consists of 19 residues. Germline V gene data show CDR1 as ENHRY and CDR2 as SYGVKD. CDR3 protein: CAISESWGRDRHVPDTQYF. Written as DNA, the CDR3 is TGTGCCATCAGTGAGTCGTGGGGCAGGGATCGCCATGTCCCAGATACGCAGTATTTT.

This sequence joins TRBV11-3 and TRBJ1-2, with D perhaps TRBD1 (5 bases). V gave up 1 base and J gave up 1 base, with 7 bases separating them. Germline V gene lookup returns CDR1 SGHNT and CDR2 YENEEA. The CDR3 is made up of 14 amino acids. The CDR3 coding sequence is TGTGCCAGCAGCTTAGGGGGCAATAACTATGGCTACACCTTC. As protein: CASSLGGNNYGYTF.

The chain joins TRBV6-8 to TRBJ2-7; 12 positions match TRBD1. The CDR3 extends over 14 amino acids. V gave up 7 bases and J gave up 5 bases; unmatched junction bases: 6. Germline lookup yields CDR1 MNHGY and CDR2 SAAAGT. The CDR3 nucleotides are TGTGCCAGCACCACAGGGACAGGGGGCCACGAGCAGTACTTC. Translation gives CASTTGTGGHEQYF.

This sequence joins TRBV6-8 and TRBJ2-7; D remains ambiguous. The V gene lost 0 bases and the J gene lost 3 bases, with 9 bases spanning the gap. The CDR3 is 14 amino acids. Germline loops: CDR1 MNHGY, CDR2 SAAAGT. CDR3 amino acids: CASSYSSRNYEQYF. In DNA form, the CDR3 reads TGTGCCAGCAGTTACTCGAGTCGGAACTACGAGCAGTACTTC.

J is TRBJ2-5 and V is TRBV19; 7 bases match TRBD1. V dropped 3 bases and J dropped 5; count of bases not matched to a gene: 3. From germline, CDR1 is LNHDA and CDR2 SQIVND (reference sequence). This CDR3 is built from 13 residues. CDR3 amino acids: CASSITGVETQYF. DNA for the CDR3: TGTGCCAGTAGTATTACAGGGGTTGAGACCCAGTACTTC.

The chain links TRBV28 to TRBJ2-1, with 11 bases lining up with TRBD2. The CDR3 sequence is 18 residues long. Germline values: CDR1 MDHEN, CDR2 SYDVKM. The junction had 16 bases not matched to a gene; V was cut back by 6 bases and J by 6 bases. In nucleotides, the CDR3 is TGTGCCAGCAGCCCACCGGGACTAGCGGACTACGGGTCCAATGAGCAGTTCTTC. Translated: CASSPPGLADYGSNEQFF.

The J gene is TRBJ2-1, the V gene TRBV6-8; TRBD2 matches 11 bases. Germline-derived CDR1 and CDR2 are MNHGY and SAAAGT. V lost 6 bases to trimming and J lost 5 bases; unmatched junction nucleotides: 12. The CDR3 extends over 17 amino acids. The CDR3 sequence is CASRKLRLAGSDNEQFF. Written as DNA, the CDR3 is TGTGCCAGCAGAAAACTCCGACTAGCGGGGTCGGACAATGAGCAGTTCTTC.

This clone was observed a handful of times. The J gene is TRBJ1-5, the V gene TRBV19; weak D call: TRBD1 (6 bases). The germline V and J ends were trimmed by 6 bases and 1 base, with 10 bases remaining between them. Germline lookup yields CDR1 LNHDA and CDR2 SQIVND (reference sequence). The CDR3 loop spans 14 amino acids. This CDR3 is CASRGGSSNQPQHF. CDR3 bases: TGTGCCAGTAGAGGGGGGTCGAGCAATCAGCCCCAGCATTTT.

The CDR3 DNA is TGTGCCAGCTCACCGCTCATCGGAGGATGGGCTTTCTTT. This sequence encodes CASSPLIGGWAFF. The chain joins TRBV18 to TRBJ1-1; D is uncertain. The germline V gene encodes CDR1 KGHSH and CDR2 LQKENI. The CDR3 totals 13 residues. The V end was cut by 3 bases, the J end by 11 bases, with 16 bases between.

The chain carries TRBV11-3 and TRBJ2-3, with 10 positions matching TRBD1. J was trimmed by 5 bases and V by 3 bases; bases with no gene match: 5. The CDR3 is made up of 15 amino acids. Germline assignment: CDR1 SGHNT and CDR2 YENEEA. The CDR3 DNA sequence: TGTGCCAGCAGCTTCCGGGACAGGGGTATAGATACGCAGTATTTT. Its protein is CASSFRDRGIDTQYF.